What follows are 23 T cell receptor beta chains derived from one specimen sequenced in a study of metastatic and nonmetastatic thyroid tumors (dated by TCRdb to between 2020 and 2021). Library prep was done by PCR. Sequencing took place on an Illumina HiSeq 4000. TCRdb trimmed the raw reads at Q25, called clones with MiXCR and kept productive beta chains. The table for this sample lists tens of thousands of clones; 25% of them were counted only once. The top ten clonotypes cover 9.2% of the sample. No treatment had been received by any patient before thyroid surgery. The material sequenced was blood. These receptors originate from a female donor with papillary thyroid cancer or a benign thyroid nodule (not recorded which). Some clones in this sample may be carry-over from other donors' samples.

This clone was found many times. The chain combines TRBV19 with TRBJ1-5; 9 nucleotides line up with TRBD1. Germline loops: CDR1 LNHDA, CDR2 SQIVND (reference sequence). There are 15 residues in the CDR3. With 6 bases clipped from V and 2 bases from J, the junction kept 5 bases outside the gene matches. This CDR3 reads CASRRQGDRNQPQHF. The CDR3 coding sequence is TGTGCCAGTAGAAGACAGGGGGATCGCAATCAGCCCCAGCATTTT.

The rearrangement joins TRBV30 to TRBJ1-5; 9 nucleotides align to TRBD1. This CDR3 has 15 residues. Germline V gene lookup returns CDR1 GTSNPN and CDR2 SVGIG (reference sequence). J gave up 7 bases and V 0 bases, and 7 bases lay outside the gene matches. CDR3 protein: CAWSVQGAIVQPQHF. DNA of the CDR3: TGTGCCTGGAGTGTACAGGGGGCTATTGTACAGCCCCAGCATTTT.

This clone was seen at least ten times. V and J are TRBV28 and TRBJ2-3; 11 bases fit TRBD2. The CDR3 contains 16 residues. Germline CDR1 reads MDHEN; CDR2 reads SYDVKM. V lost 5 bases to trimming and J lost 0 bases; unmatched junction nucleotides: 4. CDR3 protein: CASSRLAGGSTDTQYF. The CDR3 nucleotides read TGTGCCAGCAGTCGCCTAGCGGGAGGCAGCACAGATACGCAGTATTTT.

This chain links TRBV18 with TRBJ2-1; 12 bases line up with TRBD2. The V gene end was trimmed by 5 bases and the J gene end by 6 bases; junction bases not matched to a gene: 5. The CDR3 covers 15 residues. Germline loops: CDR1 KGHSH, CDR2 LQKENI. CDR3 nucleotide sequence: TGTGCCAGCTCAACAGGGACTAGCGGGCTCAATGAGCAGTTCTTC. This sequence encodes CASSTGTSGLNEQFF.

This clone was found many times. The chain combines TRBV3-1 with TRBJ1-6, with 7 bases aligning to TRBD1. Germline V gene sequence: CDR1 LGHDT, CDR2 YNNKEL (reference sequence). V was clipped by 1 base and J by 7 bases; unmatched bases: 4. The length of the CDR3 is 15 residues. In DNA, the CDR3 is TGTGCCAGCAGCCAAGGGGACAGCTCAAATTCACCCCTCCACTTT. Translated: CASSQGDSSNSPLHF.

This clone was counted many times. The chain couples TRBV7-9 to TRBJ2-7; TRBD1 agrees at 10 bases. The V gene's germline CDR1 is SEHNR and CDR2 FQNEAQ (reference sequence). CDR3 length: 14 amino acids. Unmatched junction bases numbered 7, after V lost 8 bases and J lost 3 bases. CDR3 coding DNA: TGTGCCAGCGAAAGGACAGGGGGAATCTACGAGCAGTACTTC. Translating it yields CASERTGGIYEQYF.

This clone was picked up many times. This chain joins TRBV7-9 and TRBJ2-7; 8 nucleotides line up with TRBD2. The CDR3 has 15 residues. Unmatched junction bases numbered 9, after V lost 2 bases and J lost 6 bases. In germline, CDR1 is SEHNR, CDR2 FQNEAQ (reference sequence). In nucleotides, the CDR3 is TGTGCCAGCAGCTTATTCAGCGGGAGCTCCGGCGAGCAGTACTTC. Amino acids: CASSLFSGSSGEQYF. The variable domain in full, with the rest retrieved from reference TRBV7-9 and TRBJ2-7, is DTGVSQNPRHKITKRGQNVTFRCDPISEHNRLYWYRQTLGQGPEFLTYFQNEAQLEKSRLLSDRFSAERPKGSFSTLEIQRTEQGDSAMYLCASSLFSGSSGEQYFGPGTRLTVT.

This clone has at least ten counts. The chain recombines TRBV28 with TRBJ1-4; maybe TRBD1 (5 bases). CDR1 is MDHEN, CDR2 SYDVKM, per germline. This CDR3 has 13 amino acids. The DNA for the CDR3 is TGTGACTTTCATGAGGGAGGGGATGAAAAACTGTTTTTT. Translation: CDFHEGGDEKLFF.

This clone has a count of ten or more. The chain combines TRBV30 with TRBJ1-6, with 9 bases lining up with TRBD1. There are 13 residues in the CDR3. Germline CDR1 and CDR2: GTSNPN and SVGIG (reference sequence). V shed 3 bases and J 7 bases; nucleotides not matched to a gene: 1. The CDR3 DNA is TGTGCCTGGAGAGACAGGGGGAATTCACCCCTCCACTTT. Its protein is CAWRDRGNSPLHF.

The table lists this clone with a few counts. CDR3 amino acids: CASSFYSGAVYEQYF. The DNA for the CDR3 is TGTGCCAGCAGTTTTTACTCGGGGGCAGTCTACGAGCAGTACTTC. The chain joins TRBV28 to TRBJ2-7, with D perhaps being TRBD1 or TRBD2 (6 bases each). The CDR3 totals 15 residues. CDR1 and CDR2 from the germline V gene are MDHEN and SYDVKM. The V and J ends lost 3 bases and 3 bases respectively, with 15 bases between them.

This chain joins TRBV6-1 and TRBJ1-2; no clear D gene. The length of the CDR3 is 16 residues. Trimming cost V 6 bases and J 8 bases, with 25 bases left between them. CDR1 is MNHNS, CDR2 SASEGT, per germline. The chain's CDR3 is CASRSGSLTLGNGYTF. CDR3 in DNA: TGTGCCAGCAGGTCCGGGTCCTTAACACTGGGAAACGGCTACACCTTC.

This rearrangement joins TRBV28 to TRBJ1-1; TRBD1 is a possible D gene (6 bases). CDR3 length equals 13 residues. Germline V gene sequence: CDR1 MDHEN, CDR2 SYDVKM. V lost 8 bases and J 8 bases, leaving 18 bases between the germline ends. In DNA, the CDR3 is TGTGCCAGCCAAGACGGACAGCCAGGGGAAGCTTTCTTT. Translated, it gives CASQDGQPGEAFF.

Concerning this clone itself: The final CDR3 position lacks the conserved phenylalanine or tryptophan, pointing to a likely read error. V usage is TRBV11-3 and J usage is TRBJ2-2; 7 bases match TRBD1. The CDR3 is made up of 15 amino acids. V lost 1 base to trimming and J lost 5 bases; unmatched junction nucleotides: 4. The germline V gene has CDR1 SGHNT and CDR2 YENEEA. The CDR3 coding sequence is TGTGCCAGCAGCTTAGGACAGGGTCGGACCGGGGAGCTGTTTTTA. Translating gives CASSLGQGRTGELFL.

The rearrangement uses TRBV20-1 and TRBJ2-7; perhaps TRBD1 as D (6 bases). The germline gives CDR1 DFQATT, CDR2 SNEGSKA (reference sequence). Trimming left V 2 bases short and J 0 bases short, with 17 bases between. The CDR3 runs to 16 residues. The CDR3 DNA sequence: TGCAGTGCTAGACCCGTAGATACAGGGAGCTCCTACGAGCAGTACTTC. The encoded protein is CSARPVDTGSSYEQYF.

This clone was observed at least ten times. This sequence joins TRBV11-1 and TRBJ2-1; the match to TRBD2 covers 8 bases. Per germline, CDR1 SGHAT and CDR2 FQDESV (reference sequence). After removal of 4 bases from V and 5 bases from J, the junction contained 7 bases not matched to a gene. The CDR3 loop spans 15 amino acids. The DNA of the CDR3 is TGTGCCAGCAGCTCCTATAGCGGGAAGAACAATGAGCAGTTCTTC. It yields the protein CASSSYSGKNNEQFF.

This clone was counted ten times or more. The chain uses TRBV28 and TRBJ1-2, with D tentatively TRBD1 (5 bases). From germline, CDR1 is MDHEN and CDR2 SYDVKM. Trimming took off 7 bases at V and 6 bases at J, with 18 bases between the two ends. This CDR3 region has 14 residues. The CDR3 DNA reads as TGTGCCAGCATTGCAACGCGGGGGGTCCATGGCTACACCTTC. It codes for CASIATRGVHGYTF.

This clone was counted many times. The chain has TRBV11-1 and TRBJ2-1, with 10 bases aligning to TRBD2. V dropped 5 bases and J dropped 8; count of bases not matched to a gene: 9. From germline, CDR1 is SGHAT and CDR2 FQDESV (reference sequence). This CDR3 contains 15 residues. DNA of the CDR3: TGTGCCAGCAGCCTCATACTAGCGGGAAACGATGAGCAGTTCTTC. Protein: CASSLILAGNDEQFF.

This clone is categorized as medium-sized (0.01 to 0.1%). The CDR3 loop is CASSTRQGGNSPLHF. The CDR3 region has the DNA TGTGCCAGCAGCACACGACAGGGAGGGAATTCACCCCTCCACTTT. The chain carries TRBV28 and TRBJ1-6, with 7 bases aligning to TRBD1. The CDR3 consists of 15 residues. The V gene end was trimmed by 6 bases and the J gene end by 7 bases; junction bases not matched to a gene: 9. CDR1 MDHEN and CDR2 SYDVKM come from the germline V gene.

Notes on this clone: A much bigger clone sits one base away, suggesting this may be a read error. CDR3 nucleotides: TGTGCCAGCAGTTTGACGGAGGCCCAGTATTTC. The encoded protein is CASSLTEAQYF. V gene TRBV12-3 or TRBV12-4 combines with J gene TRBJ2-5; D perhaps matches TRBD2 (5 bases). CDR3 size: 11 residues.

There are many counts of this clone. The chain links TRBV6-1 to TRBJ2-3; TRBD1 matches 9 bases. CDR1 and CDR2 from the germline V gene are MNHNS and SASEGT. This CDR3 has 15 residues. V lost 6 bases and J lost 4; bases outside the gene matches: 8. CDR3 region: CASRGTGGASDTQYF. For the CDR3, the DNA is TGTGCCAGCAGAGGTACAGGGGGCGCGTCAGATACGCAGTATTTT.

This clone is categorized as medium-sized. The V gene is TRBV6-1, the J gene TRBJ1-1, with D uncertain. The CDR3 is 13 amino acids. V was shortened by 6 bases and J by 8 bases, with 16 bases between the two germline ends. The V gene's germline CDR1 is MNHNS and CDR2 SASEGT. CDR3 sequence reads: CASRPSWGAEAFF. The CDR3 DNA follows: TGTGCCAGCAGGCCCTCATGGGGAGCCGAAGCTTTCTTT.

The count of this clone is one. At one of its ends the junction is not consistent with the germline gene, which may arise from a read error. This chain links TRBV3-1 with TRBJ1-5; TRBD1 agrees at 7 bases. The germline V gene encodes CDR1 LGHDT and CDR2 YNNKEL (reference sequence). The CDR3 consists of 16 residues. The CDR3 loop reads CASTQGAQGSRQPQHF. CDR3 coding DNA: TGTGCCAGCACCCAAGGGGCACAGGGGAGTCGGCAGCCCCAGCATTTT. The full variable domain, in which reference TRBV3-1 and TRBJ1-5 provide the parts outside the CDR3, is DTAVSQTPKYLVTQMGNDKSIKCEQNLGHDTMYWYKQDSKKFLKIMFSYNNKELIINETVPNRFSPKSPDKAHLNLHINSLELGDSAVYFCASTQGAQGSRQPQHFGDGTRLSIL.

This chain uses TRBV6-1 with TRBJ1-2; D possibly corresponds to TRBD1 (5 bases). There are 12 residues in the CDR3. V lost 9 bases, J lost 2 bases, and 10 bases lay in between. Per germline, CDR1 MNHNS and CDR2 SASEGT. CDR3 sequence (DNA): TGTGCCAGTGGGGGTCTCAACTATGGCTACACCTTC. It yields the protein CASGGLNYGYTF.